This entry describes one TCR beta chain. Its specificity is unknown. The table came from immunoSEQ multiplex PCR; TCRdb's copy has only in-frame clones and leaves some out. Of about 130,000 clones in the sample, 70% to 90% were seen once. Between the trimmed V and J ends, which lost 8 bases and 2 bases, there was a span of 12 bases. Per the germline V gene, CDR1 is SQVTM and CDR2 is ANQGSEA. The CDR3 runs 12 residues. Time point in this sample: baseline pretreatment blood. This sample's treatment: 15 Gy SBRT to primary tumor, nephrectomy 4 weeks later. The patient's renal cell carcinoma had clear cell pathology. The data were taken from a study of radiation and T cells in renal cell carcinoma. Study overall: Nephrectomy followed 15 Gy stereotactic body radiation by 4 weeks.

The study, taken as a whole, reports: Top tumor clonotypes rose in blood 2 weeks post-radiation, then contracted. Baseline intratumoral clonotype presence is unknown without pretreatment biopsies.

This TCR derives from a woman aged 45-65 years with renal cell carcinoma. This chain joins TRBV29-1 and TRBJ1-2, with D perhaps matching TRBD1 (6 bases). The input for sequencing was blood, taken from a patient whose treatment included radiotherapy and nephrectomy. CDR3 in amino acids: CSFGGANYGYTF. The CDR3 coding sequence is TGCAGCTTTGGGGGGGCGAACTATGGCTACACCTTC. Full variable domain (outside the CDR3, taken from reference TRBV29-1 and TRBJ1-2): SAVISQKPSRDICQRGTSLTIQCQVDSQVTMMFWYRQQPGQSLTLIATANQGSEATYESGFVIDKFPISRPNLTFSTLTVSNMSPEDSSIYLCSFGGANYGYTFGSGTRLTVV.